Listed here are 3 T cell receptor beta chains from one sample, sequenced in a study of regulatory T cells (dated by TCRdb to the late 2010s). What the authors observed across the whole study: Regulatory T cells from CD3G-deficient patients showed reduced Shannon diversity compared with autologous conventional CD4+ cells and with control regulatory T cells.

The library was produced with the immunoSEQ multiplex PCR assay. The multiplex PCR relied on 52 forward TRBV primers and 13 reverse TRBJ primers, and amplification bias was corrected through assay-based and computational methods. What TCRdb holds here is the immuneACCESS table cut down to in-frame rearrangements. Part of the clones is not present; checked against another copy, under half of the missing clones reflect an unresolved V gene, and the others are unexplained. This sample is represented by fewer than 2,500 clones; around 90% of them were singletons. The ten largest clones capture over 2.5% of the sample. These receptors' targets are unknown. Specimen: CD4+ Tregs sorted from blood. The receptors originated from a child aged 10-17 years with CD3G deficiency.

The J gene is TRBJ2-5, the V gene TRBV6-1; TRBD2 is a possible D gene (6 bases). The CDR3 sequence is 14 residues long. The germline gives CDR1 MNHNS, CDR2 SASEGT. Trimming took 4 bases from V and 4 from J, leaving 13 bases between them. The CDR3 loop is CASSAGLLLETQYF. The CDR3 DNA reads TGTGCCAGCAGTGCGGGACTTCTCCTAGAGACCCAGTACTTC.

The chain couples TRBV28 to TRBJ1-2; maybe TRBD1 (6 bases). Germline assignment: CDR1 MDHEN and CDR2 SYDVKM. Trimming took 5 bases from V and 4 from J, leaving 14 bases between them. CDR3 size: 14 residues. The CDR3 protein is CASSGGGRSYGYTF. In DNA form, the CDR3 reads TGTGCCAGCAGTGGAGGGGGGCGAAGCTATGGCTACACCTTC.

This chain links TRBV11-2 with TRBJ2-1; weak D call: TRBD1 (5 bases). Germline V gene sequence: CDR1 SGHAT, CDR2 FQNNGV. The CDR3 runs to 16 residues. V lost 1 base and J 8 bases, leaving 18 bases between the germline ends. CDR3 coding DNA: TGTGCCAGCAGCTTAGGGGGAAGGGGTCGTCGGGATGAGCAGTTCTTC. Its protein product is CASSLGGRGRRDEQFF.